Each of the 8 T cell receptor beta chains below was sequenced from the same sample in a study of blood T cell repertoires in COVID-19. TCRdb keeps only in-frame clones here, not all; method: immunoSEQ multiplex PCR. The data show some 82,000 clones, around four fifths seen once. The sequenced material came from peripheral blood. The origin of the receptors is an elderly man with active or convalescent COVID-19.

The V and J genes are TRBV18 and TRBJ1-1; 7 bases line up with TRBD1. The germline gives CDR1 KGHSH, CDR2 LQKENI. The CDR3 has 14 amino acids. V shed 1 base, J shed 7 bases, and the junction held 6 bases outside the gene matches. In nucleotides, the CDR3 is TGTGCCAGCTCACCACTCCTTGGACAGGATGAAGCTTTCTTT. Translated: CASSPLLGQDEAFF.

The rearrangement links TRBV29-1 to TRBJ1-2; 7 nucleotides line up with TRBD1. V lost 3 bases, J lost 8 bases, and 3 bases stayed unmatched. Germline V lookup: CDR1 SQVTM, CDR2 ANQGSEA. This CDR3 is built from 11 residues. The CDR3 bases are TGCAGCGTTGAGACAGGGAGCGGCTACACCTTC. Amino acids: CSVETGSGYTF. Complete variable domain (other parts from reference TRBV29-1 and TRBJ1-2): SAVISQKPSRDICQRGTSLTIQCQVDSQVTMMFWYRQQPGQSLTLIATANQGSEATYESGFVIDKFPISRPNLTFSTLTVSNMSPEDSSIYLCSVETGSGYTFGSGTRLTVV.

The CDR3 loop reads CASSEGRANYGYTF. CDR3 DNA: TGCGCCAGCAGCGAGGGGAGAGCTAACTATGGCTACACCTTC. The chain combines TRBV10-1 with TRBJ1-2, with TRBD1 as a possible D gene (5 bases). Germline values: CDR1 WNHNN, CDR2 SYGVQD (reference sequence). The V end lost 6 bases, the J end lost 0 bases, and 11 bases lay between the germline ends. The CDR3 is 14 amino acids.

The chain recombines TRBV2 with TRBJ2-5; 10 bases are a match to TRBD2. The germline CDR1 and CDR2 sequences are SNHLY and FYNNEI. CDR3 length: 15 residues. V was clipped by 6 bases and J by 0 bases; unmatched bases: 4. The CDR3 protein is CASRRGLADQETQYF. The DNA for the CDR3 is TGTGCCAGCAGAAGAGGACTAGCGGACCAAGAGACCCAGTACTTC.

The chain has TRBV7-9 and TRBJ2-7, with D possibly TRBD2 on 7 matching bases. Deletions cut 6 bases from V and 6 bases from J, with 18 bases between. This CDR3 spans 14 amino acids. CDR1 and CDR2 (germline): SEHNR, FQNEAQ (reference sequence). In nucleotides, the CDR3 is TGTGCCAGCAGTTTTGGGGGCGGGAGATCCGAGCAGTACTTC. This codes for CASSFGGGRSEQYF.

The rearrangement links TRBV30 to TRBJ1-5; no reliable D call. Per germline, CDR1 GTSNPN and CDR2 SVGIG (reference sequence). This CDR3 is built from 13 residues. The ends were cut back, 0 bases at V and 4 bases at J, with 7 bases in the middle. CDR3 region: CAWSVRRNQPQHF. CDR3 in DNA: TGTGCCTGGAGTGTACGCAGAAATCAGCCCCAGCATTTT.

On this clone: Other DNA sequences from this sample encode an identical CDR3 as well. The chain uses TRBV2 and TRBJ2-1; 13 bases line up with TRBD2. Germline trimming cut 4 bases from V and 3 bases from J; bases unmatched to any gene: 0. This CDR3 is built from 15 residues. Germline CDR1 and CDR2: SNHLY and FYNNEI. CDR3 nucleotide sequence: TGTGCCAGCAGTGGACTAGCGGGGGGCTACAATGAGCAGTTCTTC. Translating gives CASSGLAGGYNEQFF.

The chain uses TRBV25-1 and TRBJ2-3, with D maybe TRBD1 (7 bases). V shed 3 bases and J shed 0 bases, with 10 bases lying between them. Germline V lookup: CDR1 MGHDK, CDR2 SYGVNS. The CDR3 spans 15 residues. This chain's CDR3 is CASSDRGTSTDTQYF. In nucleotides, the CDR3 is TGTGCCAGCAGTGACAGGGGGACTAGCACAGATACGCAGTATTTT.